This TCR beta chain was profiled in a study of blood T cell repertoires in COVID-19. Study summary: Spain, Italy and the United States supplied samples that represented acute and convalescent COVID-19. Nucleic acid was either cDNA or gDNA, and it came from T cells, B-cell-depleted T cells, or PBMCs.

The CDR3 spans 11 residues. J was trimmed by 15 bases and V by 6 bases; bases with no gene match: 10. From germline, CDR1 is DFQATT and CDR2 SNEGSKA (reference sequence). Produced via immunoSEQ multiplex PCR; TCRdb's table is partial and in-frame only. The sample records some 110,000 clones, 70% to 90% being singletons. The TCR sequence derives from a human donor in a cohort sampled during active COVID-19. The sample was peripheral blood. The rearrangement joins TRBV20-1 to TRBJ2-3; 9 bases map to TRBD2. The CDR3 protein is CSAVPSGEGYF. DNA of the CDR3: TGCAGTGCGGTACCTAGCGGGGAAGGTTATTTT.